This TCR beta chain came from a study of T cells in Graves' hyperthyroidism and ophthalmopathy. Researchers amplified the TCR beta CDR3 regions from RNA transcripts. A set of HTBI primers served as the primers for a first-round RT-PCR of the TCR CDR3. Via MiXCR, TCRdb re-called the multiplex PCR reads, giving one row per CDR3 protein. The data contain about 400,000 distinct CDR3 sequences, about 15% of them singletons. V lost 5 bases and J 4 bases, leaving 18 bases between the germline ends. Germline V CDR1 and CDR2: KGHDR, SFDVKD. The CDR3 is made up of 16 amino acids. The specimen was blood. The rearrangement joins TRBV24-1 to TRBJ2-3, with a possible D match to TRBD2 (5 bases). The sequence came from a woman aged 25 to 39 with Graves' hyperthyroidism. CDR3 region: CATSAPTGTNADTQYF. CDR3 nucleotide sequence: TGTGCCACCAGTGCCCCTACGGGAACCAACGCAGATACGCAGTATTTT.